Detailed here is one TCR beta chain. What it binds is unknown. The CDR3 loop spans 15 amino acids. The V gene's germline CDR1 is MNHEY and CDR2 SMNVEV (reference sequence). The ends were cut back, 5 bases at V and 6 bases at J, with 17 bases in the middle. Amplification used 60 Vbeta primers and 13 Jbeta primers. Clones were sequenced by immunoSEQ multiplex PCR, and TCRdb holds only the in-frame ones, with some missing. The profile shows roughly 150,000 clones, about 84% of them singletons. This sample is part of a study of cytomegalovirus exposure and HLA in healthy donors. Study-level information: Earlier sequencing of 200 million or so T cells yielded 100 million to 140 million unique TCR beta sequences.

Overall study findings and caveats: Sequencing likely produced, as an artifact, a cluster of highly shared sequence variants.

The V and J genes are TRBV27 and TRBJ1-5; D ambiguous. Sample: PBMCs. The source of this sequence is a man aged 50-59 years in good health and CMV-seropositive. The CDR3 is CASSPRPREGQPQHF. The CDR3 nucleotides read TGTGCCAGCAGTCCCCGACCGCGGGAGGGTCAGCCCCAGCATTTT.